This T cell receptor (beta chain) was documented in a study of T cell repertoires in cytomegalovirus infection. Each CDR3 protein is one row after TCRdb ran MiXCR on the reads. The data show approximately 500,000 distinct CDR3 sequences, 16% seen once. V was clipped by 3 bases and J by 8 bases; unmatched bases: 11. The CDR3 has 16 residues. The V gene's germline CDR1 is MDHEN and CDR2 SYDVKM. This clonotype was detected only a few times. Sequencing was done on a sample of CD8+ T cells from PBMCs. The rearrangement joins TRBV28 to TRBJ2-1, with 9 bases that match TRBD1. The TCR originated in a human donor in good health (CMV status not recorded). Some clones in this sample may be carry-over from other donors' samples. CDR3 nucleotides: TGTGCCAGCAGTTTTCATAGCCGGGACAGGGTATATGAGCAGTTCTTC. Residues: CASSFHSRDRVYEQFF.